This TCR beta chain was sequenced in a study of early T cells in non-severe SARS-CoV-2 infection. Across the study: Chains from this unsorted whole-blood bulk RNA could not be paired.

This clonotype was counted only a few times. Its antigen remains unidentified. Researchers attached unique molecular identifiers to individual cDNA molecules. TCRdb fed the 5' RACE reads into MiXCR, producing one record per CDR3 protein. The sample records 65,000 to 95,000 distinct CDR3 sequences, roughly a sixth being singletons. The germline CDR1 and CDR2 sequences are DFQATT and SNEGSKA (reference sequence). V gave up 4 bases and J gave up 3 bases; unmatched junction bases: 6. This CDR3 spans 13 amino acids. Regarding the study as a whole: Database matching using VDJdb favored anti-spike CD8 responses, with private and CD4 specificities left missing.

The rearrangement uses TRBV20-1 and TRBJ2-7; TRBD2 matches at 7 bases. The sequencing sample was made of whole blood. The TCR was taken from an adult who was a healthcare worker with PCR-confirmed SARS-CoV-2 infection or an uninfected control (not recorded which). CDR3 sequence reads: CSAKRLADYEQYF. The DNA for the CDR3 is TGCAGTGCTAAGCGCCTAGCGGACTACGAGCAGTACTTC.